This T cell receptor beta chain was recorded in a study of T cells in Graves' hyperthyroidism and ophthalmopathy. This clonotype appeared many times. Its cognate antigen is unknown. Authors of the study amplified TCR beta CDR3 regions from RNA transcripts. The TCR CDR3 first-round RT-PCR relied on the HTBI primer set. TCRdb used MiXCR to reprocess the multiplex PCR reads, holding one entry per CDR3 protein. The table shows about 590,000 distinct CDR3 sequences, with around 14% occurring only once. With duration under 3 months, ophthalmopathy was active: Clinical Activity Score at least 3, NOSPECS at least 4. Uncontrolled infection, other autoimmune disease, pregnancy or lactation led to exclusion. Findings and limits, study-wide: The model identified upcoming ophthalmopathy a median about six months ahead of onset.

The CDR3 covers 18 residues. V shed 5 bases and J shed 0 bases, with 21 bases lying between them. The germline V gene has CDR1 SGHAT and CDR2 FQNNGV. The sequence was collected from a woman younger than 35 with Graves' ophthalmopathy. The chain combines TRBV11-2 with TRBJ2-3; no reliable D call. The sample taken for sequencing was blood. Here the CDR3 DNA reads TGTGCCAGCAGCCCCGGGCAAGCTGACTTTTTTAGCACAGATACGCAGTATTTT. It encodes CASSPGQADFFSTDTQYF.